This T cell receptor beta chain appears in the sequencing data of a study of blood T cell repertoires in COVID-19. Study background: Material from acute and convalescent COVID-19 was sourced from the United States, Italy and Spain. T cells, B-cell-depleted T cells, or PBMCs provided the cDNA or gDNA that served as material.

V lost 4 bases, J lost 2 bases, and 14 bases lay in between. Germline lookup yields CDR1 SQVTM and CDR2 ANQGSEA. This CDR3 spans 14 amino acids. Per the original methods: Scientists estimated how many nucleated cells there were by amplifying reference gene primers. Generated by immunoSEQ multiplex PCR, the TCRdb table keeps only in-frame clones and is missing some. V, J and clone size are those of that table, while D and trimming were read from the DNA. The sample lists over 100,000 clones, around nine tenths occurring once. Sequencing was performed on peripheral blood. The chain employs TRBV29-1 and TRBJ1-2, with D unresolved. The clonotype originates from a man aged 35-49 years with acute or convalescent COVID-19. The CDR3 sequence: CSVGGDEQNYGYTF. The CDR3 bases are TGCAGCGTTGGCGGGGATGAACAGAACTATGGCTACACCTTC. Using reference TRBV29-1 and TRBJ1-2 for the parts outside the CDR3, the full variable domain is SAVISQKPSRDICQRGTSLTIQCQVDSQVTMMFWYRQQPGQSLTLIATANQGSEATYESGFVIDKFPISRPNLTFSTLTVSNMSPEDSSIYLCSVGGDEQNYGYTFGSGTRLTVV.